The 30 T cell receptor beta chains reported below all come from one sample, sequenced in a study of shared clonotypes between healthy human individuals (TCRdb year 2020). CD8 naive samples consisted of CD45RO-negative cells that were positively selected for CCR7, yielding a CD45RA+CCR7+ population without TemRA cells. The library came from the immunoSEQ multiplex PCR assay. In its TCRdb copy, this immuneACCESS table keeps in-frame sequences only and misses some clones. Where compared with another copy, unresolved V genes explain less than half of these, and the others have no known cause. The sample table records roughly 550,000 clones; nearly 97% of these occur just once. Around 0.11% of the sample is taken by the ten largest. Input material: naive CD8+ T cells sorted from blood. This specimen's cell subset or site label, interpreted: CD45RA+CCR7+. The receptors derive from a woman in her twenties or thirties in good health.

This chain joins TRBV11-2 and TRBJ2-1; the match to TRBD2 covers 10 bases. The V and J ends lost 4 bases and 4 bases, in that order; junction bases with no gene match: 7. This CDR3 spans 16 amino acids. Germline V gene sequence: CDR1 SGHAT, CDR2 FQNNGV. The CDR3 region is CASSYPWTSGYNEQFF. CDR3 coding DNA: TGTGCCAGCAGCTACCCCTGGACTAGCGGTTACAATGAGCAGTTCTTC.

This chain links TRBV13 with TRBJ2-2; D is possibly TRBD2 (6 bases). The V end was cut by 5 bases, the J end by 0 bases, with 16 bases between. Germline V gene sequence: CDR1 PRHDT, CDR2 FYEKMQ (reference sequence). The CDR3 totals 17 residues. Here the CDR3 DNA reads TGTGCCAGCAGCCCCGTATCTTGGGAGGCGAACACCGGGGAGCTGTTTTTT. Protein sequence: CASSPVSWEANTGELFF.

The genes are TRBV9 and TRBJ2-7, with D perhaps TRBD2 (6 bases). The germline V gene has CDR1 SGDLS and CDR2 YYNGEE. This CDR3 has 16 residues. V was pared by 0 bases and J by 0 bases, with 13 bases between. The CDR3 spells CASSVDGSGPSYEQYF. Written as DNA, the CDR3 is TGTGCCAGCAGCGTAGATGGTAGCGGCCCCTCCTACGAGCAGTACTTC.

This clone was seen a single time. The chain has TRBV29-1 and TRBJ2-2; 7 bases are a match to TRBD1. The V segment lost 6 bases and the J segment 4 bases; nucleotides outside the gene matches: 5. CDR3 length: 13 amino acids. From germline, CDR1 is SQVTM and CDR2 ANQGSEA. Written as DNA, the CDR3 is TGCAGCGTCTTACAGGGGATCACCGGGGAGCTGTTTTTT. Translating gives CSVLQGITGELFF.

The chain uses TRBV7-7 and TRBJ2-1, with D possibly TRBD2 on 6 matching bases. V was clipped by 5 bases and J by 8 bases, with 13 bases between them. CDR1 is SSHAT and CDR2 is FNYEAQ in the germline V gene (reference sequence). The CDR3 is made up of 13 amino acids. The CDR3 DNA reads TGTGCCAGCAGCCCCGGAGCGGGTGATGAGCAGTTCTTC. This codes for CASSPGAGDEQFF. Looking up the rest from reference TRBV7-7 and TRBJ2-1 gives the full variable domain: GAGVSQSPRYKVTKRGQDVTLRCDPISSHATLYWYQQALGQGPEFLTYFNYEAQPDKSGLPSDRFSAERPEGSISTLTIQRTEQRDSAMYRCASSPGAGDEQFFGPGTRLTVL.

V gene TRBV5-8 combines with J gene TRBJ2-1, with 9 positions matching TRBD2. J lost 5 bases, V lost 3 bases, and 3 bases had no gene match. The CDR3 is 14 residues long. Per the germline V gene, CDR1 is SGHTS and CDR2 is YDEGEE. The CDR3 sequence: CASSSSGINNEQFF. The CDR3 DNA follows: TGTGCCAGCAGCTCTAGCGGGATTAACAATGAGCAGTTCTTC.

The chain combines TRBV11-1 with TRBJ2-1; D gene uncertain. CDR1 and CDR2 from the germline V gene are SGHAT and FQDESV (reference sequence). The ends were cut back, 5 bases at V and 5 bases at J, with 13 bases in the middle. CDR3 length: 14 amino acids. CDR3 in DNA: TGTGCCAGCAGCCCGGCGATTGGCAACAATGAGCAGTTCTTC. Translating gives CASSPAIGNNEQFF.

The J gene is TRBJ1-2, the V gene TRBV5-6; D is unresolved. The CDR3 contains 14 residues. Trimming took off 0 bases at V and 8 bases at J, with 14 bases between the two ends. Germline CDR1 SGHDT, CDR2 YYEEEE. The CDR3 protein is CASSLGDAMRGYTF. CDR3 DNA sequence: TGTGCCAGCAGCTTGGGGGATGCTATGCGGGGCTACACCTTC.

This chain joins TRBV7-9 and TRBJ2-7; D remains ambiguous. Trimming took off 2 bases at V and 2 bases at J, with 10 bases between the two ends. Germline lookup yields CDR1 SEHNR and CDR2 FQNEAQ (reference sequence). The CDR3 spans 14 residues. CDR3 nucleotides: TGTGCCAGCAGCTTATCAGAAGGTACCTACGAGCAGTACTTC. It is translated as CASSLSEGTYEQYF.

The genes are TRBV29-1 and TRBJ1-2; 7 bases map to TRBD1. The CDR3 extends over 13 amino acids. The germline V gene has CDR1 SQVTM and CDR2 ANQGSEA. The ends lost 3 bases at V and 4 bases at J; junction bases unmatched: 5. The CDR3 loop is CSVEEGTAYGYTF. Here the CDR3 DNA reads TGCAGCGTTGAGGAAGGGACAGCCTATGGCTACACCTTC.

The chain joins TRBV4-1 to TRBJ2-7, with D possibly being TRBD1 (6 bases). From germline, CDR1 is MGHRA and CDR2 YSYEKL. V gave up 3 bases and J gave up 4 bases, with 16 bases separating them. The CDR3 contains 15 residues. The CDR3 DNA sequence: TGCGCCAGCAGCCAGAACAGGGATTATTTTTACGAGCAGTACTTC. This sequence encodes CASSQNRDYFYEQYF.

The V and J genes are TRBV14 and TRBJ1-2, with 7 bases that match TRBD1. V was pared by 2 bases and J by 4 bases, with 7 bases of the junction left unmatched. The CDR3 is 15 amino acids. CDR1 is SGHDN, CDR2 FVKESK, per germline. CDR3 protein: CASSQFLGGFYGYTF. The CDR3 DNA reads TGTGCCAGCAGCCAATTCTTAGGGGGCTTCTATGGCTACACCTTC.

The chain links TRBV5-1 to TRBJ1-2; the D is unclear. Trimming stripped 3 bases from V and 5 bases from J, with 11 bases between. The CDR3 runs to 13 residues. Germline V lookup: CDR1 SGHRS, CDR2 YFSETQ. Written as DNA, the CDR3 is TGCGCCAGCAGCTCGCCGGACTTTTATGGCTACACCTTC. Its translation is CASSSPDFYGYTF. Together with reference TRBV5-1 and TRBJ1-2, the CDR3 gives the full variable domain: KAGVTQTPRYLIKTRGQQVTLSCSPISGHRSVSWYQQTPGQGLQFLFEYFSETQRNKGNFPGRFSGRQFSNSRSEMNVSTLELGDSALYLCASSSPDFYGYTFGSGTRLTVV.

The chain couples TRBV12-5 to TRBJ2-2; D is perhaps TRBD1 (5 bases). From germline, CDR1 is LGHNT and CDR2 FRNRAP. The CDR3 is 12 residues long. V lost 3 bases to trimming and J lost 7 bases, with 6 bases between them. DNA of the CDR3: TGTGCTAGTGGTTTCCAGGGCGGGGAGCTGTTTTTT. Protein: CASGFQGGELFF.

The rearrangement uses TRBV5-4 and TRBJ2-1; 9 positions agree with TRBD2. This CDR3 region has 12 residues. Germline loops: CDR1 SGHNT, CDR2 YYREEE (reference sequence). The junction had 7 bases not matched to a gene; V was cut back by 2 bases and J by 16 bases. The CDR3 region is CASSLSGTSFFF. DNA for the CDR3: TGTGCCAGCAGCTTATCCGGGACTAGCTTCTTCTTC.

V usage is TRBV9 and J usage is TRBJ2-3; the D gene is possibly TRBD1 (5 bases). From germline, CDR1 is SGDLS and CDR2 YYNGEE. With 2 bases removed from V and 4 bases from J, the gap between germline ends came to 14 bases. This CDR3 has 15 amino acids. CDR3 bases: TGTGCCAGCAGCGTCGACTGGGGCGCCGCAGATACGCAGTATTTT. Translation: CASSVDWGAADTQYF.

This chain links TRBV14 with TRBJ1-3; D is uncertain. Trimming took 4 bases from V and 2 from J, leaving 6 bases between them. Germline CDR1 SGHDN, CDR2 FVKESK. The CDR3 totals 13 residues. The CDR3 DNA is TGTGCCAGCAGCCCAACGGCTGGAAACACCATATATTTT. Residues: CASSPTAGNTIYF.

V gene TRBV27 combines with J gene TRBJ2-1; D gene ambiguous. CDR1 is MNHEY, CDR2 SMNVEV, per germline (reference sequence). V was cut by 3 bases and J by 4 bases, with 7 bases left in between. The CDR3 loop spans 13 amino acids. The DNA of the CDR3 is TGTGCCAGCAGTTTTGCAGTGTACAATGAGCAGTTCTTC. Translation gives CASSFAVYNEQFF.

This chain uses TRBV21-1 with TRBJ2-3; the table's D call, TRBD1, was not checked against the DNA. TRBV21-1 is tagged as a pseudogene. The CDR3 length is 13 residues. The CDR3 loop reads CAKPGQGTDTQYF. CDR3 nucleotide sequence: TGTGCCAAGCCGGGACAGGGGACAGATACGCAGTATTTT.

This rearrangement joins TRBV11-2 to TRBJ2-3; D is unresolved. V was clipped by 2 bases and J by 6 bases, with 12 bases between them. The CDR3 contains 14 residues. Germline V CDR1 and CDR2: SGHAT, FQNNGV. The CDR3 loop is CASSLMTSRDTQYF. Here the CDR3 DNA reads TGTGCCAGCAGCTTAATGACCTCTCGGGATACGCAGTATTTT.

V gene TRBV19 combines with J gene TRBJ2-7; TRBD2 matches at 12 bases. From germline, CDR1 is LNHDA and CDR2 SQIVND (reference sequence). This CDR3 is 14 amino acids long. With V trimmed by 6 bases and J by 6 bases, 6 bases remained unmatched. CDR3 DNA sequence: TGTGCCAGTAGCCTACTAGCGGGAGGCGGCGAGCAGTACTTC. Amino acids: CASSLLAGGGEQYF.

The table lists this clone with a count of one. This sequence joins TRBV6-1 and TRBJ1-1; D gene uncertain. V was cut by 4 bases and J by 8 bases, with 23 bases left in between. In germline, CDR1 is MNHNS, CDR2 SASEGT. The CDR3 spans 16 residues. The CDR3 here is CASSAERVGRPEEAFF. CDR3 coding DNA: TGTGCCAGCAGTGCAGAAAGGGTTGGGCGGCCAGAAGAAGCTTTCTTT.

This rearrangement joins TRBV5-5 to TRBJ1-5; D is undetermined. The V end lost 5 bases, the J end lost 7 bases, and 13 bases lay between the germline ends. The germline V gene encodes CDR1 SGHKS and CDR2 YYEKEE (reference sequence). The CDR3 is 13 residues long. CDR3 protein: CASRERAGQPQHF. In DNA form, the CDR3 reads TGTGCCAGCAGGGAGAGGGCGGGCCAGCCCCAGCATTTT.

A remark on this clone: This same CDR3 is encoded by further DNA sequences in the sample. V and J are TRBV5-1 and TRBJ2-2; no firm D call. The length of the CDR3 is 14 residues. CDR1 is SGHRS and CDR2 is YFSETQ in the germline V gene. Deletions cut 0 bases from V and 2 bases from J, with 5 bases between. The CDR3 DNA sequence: TGCGCCAGCAGCTTGGGGTCCAACACCGGGGAGCTGTTTTTT. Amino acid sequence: CASSLGSNTGELFF.

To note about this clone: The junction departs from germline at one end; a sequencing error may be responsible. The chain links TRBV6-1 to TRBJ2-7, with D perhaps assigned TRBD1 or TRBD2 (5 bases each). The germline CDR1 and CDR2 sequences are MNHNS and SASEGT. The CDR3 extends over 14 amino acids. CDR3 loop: CASSEWGIAYEQYF. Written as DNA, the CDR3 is TGTGCCAGCAGTGAATGGGGGATTGCCTATGAGCAGTACTTC.

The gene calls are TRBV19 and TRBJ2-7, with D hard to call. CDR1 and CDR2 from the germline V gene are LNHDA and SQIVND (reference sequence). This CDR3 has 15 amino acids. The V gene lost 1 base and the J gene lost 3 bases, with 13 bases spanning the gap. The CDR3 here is CASSIGAGDLYEQYF. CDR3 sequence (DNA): TGTGCCAGTAGTATAGGGGCAGGAGACCTCTACGAGCAGTACTTC.

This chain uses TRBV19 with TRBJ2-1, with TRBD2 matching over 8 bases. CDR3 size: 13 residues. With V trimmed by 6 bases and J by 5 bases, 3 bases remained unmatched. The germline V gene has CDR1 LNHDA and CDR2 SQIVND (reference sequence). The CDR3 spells CASRVAGNNEQFF. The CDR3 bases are TGTGCCAGTAGAGTAGCGGGAAACAATGAGCAGTTCTTC.

CDR3 in amino acids: CASSIGTSGSNTDTQYF. In DNA form, the CDR3 reads TGTGCCAGTAGTATTGGGACTAGCGGGAGCAACACAGATACGCAGTATTTT. The chain recombines TRBV19 with TRBJ2-3; 14 nucleotides match TRBD2. Germline values: CDR1 LNHDA, CDR2 SQIVND (reference sequence). The CDR3 runs 17 residues. Trimming took 3 bases from V and 2 from J; bases not matched to a gene: 4.

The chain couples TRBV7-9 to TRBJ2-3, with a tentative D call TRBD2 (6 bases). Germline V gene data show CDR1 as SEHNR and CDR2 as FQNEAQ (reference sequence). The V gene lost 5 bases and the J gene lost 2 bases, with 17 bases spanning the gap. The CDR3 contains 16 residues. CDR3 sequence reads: CASSPPGAGDTDTQYF. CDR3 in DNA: TGTGCCAGCAGCCCGCCGGGAGCGGGCGACACAGATACGCAGTATTTT.

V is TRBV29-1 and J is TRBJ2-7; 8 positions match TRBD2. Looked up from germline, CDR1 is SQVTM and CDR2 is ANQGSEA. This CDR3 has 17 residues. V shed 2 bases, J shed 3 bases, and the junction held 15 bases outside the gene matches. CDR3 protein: CSVEILGRGLARYEQYF. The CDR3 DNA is TGCAGCGTTGAAATCCTCGGGAGAGGACTAGCCCGCTACGAGCAGTACTTC.